The 30 T cell receptor beta chains in this list originate from one sample, sequenced in a study of CD8+ T cells in alopecia areata. The authors extracted RNA and reverse transcribed it into cDNA as the sequencing template. Method: immunoSEQ multiplex PCR; TCRdb's copy keeps in-frame clones and lacks some. The repertoire consists of 120,000 or so clones, with less than 45% occurring once and the leading ten covering about 3.1%. The specimen was CD4+ T cells sorted from blood. The receptor source for this set is a human donor with alopecia areata.

This clone was observed a handful of times. Within the sample, other DNA sequences also encode this same CDR3. CDR3 sequence: CSVPGHLNTEAFF. CDR3 coding DNA: TGCAGCGTCCCTGGACATCTGAACACTGAAGCTTTCTTT. The chain is built from TRBV29-1 and TRBJ1-1; D is perhaps TRBD1 (5 bases). Germline-derived CDR1 and CDR2 are SQVTM and ANQGSEA. The CDR3 extends over 13 amino acids. The ends were cut back, 6 bases at V and 0 bases at J, with 11 bases in the middle. Full variable domain (remainder filled in from reference TRBV29-1 and TRBJ1-1): SAVISQKPSRDICQRGTSLTIQCQVDSQVTMMFWYRQQPGQSLTLIATANQGSEATYESGFVIDKFPISRPNLTFSTLTVSNMSPEDSSIYLCSVPGHLNTEAFFGQGTRLTVV.

The V and J genes are TRBV15 and TRBJ2-3, with D unclear. This CDR3 has 12 residues. In germline, CDR1 is LNHNV, CDR2 YYDKDF (reference sequence). The V and J ends lost 0 bases and 6 bases respectively, with 4 bases between them. Here the CDR3 DNA reads TGTGCCACCAGCAGAGATAGGGATACGCAGTATTTT. Translated, it gives CATSRDRDTQYF.

This clone was counted a few times. The rearrangement uses TRBV29-1 and TRBJ2-2; possibly TRBD1 for D (5 bases). Germline V gene lookup returns CDR1 SQVTM and CDR2 ANQGSEA. Trimming removed 4 bases at V and 5 bases at J, with 11 bases between. This CDR3 is 13 amino acids long. Here the CDR3 reads CSVVPGPTGELFF. The CDR3, as DNA: TGCAGCGTTGTTCCAGGGCCAACCGGGGAGCTGTTTTTT.

The sample holds a few counts of this clone. V usage is TRBV29-1 and J usage is TRBJ1-3; D is unclear. Germline V lookup: CDR1 SQVTM, CDR2 ANQGSEA. There are 12 residues in the CDR3. V was cut by 1 base and J by 4 bases, with 5 bases left in between. CDR3 protein: CSVEGHGNTIYF. DNA of the CDR3: TGCAGCGTTGAAGGGCACGGAAACACCATATATTTT.

The V call is TRBV2, the J call TRBJ2-5, with 8 positions matching TRBD1. V was clipped by 6 bases and J by 5 bases; unmatched bases: 8. Germline CDR1 is SNHLY and CDR2 is FYNNEI. This CDR3 spans 14 amino acids. The CDR3 spells CASRETGVGETQYF. CDR3 DNA sequence: TGTGCCAGCAGAGAGACAGGGGTCGGGGAGACCCAGTACTTC.

DNA for the CDR3: TGTGCCTGGAGTTCTAGCGGCAATGAGCAGTTCTTC. Protein product: CAWSSSGNEQFF. This sequence joins TRBV30 and TRBJ2-1; 7 bases agree with TRBD2. Germline loops: CDR1 GTSNPN, CDR2 SVGIG (reference sequence). The V and J ends lost 2 bases and 6 bases, in that order; junction bases with no gene match: 1. This CDR3 has 12 residues.

This clone was seen more than once but under ten times. The CDR3: CSVDFGSGNTIYF. As DNA, the CDR3 is TGCAGCGTTGATTTCGGCTCTGGAAACACCATATATTTT. The chain joins TRBV29-1 to TRBJ1-3; D unresolved. The CDR3 is 13 residues long. With 3 bases removed from V and 0 bases from J, the gap between germline ends came to 6 bases. In germline, CDR1 is SQVTM, CDR2 ANQGSEA.

This clone was recorded a few times. The chain has TRBV29-1 and TRBJ2-7, with D possibly TRBD1 on 6 matching bases. The V gene's germline CDR1 is SQVTM and CDR2 ANQGSEA. V was cut by 6 bases and J by 0 bases, with 24 bases left in between. The CDR3 runs to 17 residues. CDR3 DNA: TGCAGCGTCGCCGGGGACGACGGACAGAGAAGCTCCTACGAGCAGTACTTC. Translation: CSVAGDDGQRSSYEQYF.

This chain's CDR3 is CASSLPGVETQYF. In nucleotides, the CDR3 is TGCGCCAGCAGCCTGCCCGGGGTGGAGACCCAGTACTTC. V and J are TRBV5-1 and TRBJ2-5, with D possibly being TRBD2 (5 bases). Germline V gives CDR1 SGHRS, CDR2 YFSETQ. V lost 4 bases, J lost 5 bases, and 12 bases lay in between. The length of the CDR3 is 13 residues.

V and J are TRBV30 and TRBJ1-1, with 7 bases identical to TRBD1. Germline V gene lookup returns CDR1 GTSNPN and CDR2 SVGIG (reference sequence). Losses at the gene ends were 3 bases for V and 5 bases for J; bases not matched to a gene: 6. This CDR3 has 13 residues. CDR3 region: CAWSAAGGTEAFF. The CDR3 region has the DNA TGTGCCTGGAGCGCAGCAGGGGGGACTGAAGCTTTCTTT.

The CDR3 here is CASSHDPIGAYNEQFF. In DNA form, the CDR3 reads TGTGCCAGCAGCCATGATCCCATCGGTGCCTACAATGAGCAGTTCTTC. The gene calls are TRBV14 and TRBJ2-1; D remains unclear. The CDR3 totals 16 residues. In germline, CDR1 is SGHDN, CDR2 FVKESK. V lost 3 bases and J lost 2, with 14 bases in between.

This clone was picked up a small number of times. The chain uses TRBV28 and TRBJ2-1; 10 nucleotides agree with TRBD2. The V segment lost 1 base and the J segment 7 bases; nucleotides outside the gene matches: 4. The CDR3 covers 15 residues. Germline assignment: CDR1 MDHEN and CDR2 SYDVKM. The CDR3: CASSLFASGGNEQFF. In nucleotides, the CDR3 is TGTGCCAGCAGTTTATTCGCTAGCGGGGGTAATGAGCAGTTCTTC.

This clone has more than one count but fewer than ten. The rearrangement uses TRBV7-2 and TRBJ2-7; maybe TRBD2 (5 bases). The CDR3 is 16 residues long. V lost 5 bases to trimming and J lost 7 bases, with 24 bases between them. Germline assignment: CDR1 SGHTA and CDR2 FQGNSA. CDR3 sequence: CASSAGINRGSSEQYF. CDR3 in DNA: TGTGCCAGCAGCGCTGGGATAAACAGAGGGAGTTCAGAGCAGTACTTC.

As DNA, the CDR3 is TGCAGCGTTGGGACTAGCGGGGGACAACCTGACGAGCAGTACTTC. Protein: CSVGTSGGQPDEQYF. The chain links TRBV29-1 to TRBJ2-7, with 13 bases lining up with TRBD2. CDR1 and CDR2 (germline): SQVTM, ANQGSEA. The CDR3 covers 15 residues. V gave up 4 bases and J gave up 5 bases; unmatched junction bases: 8.

This clone was found a few times. The CDR3 region has the DNA TGTGCCTGGAGTGACGGGAGCTCCTACGAGCAGTACTTC. Translated, it gives CAWSDGSSYEQYF. This chain connects TRBV30 to TRBJ2-7; D is possibly TRBD2 (6 bases). The germline V gene encodes CDR1 GTSNPN and CDR2 SVGIG (reference sequence). The germline V and J ends were trimmed by 1 base and 0 bases, with 7 bases remaining between them. This CDR3 has 13 amino acids.

This clone has only a few counts. This chain joins TRBV18 and TRBJ2-3; D is unresolved. The CDR3 has 12 amino acids. In germline, CDR1 is KGHSH, CDR2 LQKENI. V lost 5 bases and J 2 bases, leaving 5 bases between the germline ends. The CDR3 bases are TGTGCCAGCTCATCAGACACAGATACGCAGTATTTT. This gives the protein CASSSDTDTQYF.

This clone was detected only a few times. The rearrangement joins TRBV19 to TRBJ2-3; the match to TRBD1 covers 10 bases. With 5 bases clipped from V and 6 bases from J, the junction kept 5 bases outside the gene matches. Looked up from germline, CDR1 is LNHDA and CDR2 is SQIVND (reference sequence). This CDR3 is 14 amino acids long. This CDR3 reads CASSLTGGHDTQYF. The CDR3 bases are TGTGCCAGTAGTTTGACAGGGGGCCACGATACGCAGTATTTT.

V is TRBV2 and J is TRBJ2-7; D gene unclear. There are 14 residues in the CDR3. V shed 3 bases and J shed 2 bases, with 11 bases lying between them. Germline-derived CDR1 and CDR2 are SNHLY and FYNNEI. CDR3 sequence reads: CASSERTQTYEQYF. For the CDR3, the DNA is TGTGCCAGCAGTGAGAGGACCCAGACCTACGAGCAGTACTTC.

V and J are TRBV5-1 and TRBJ2-5, with TRBD1 matching over 9 bases. V dropped 6 bases and J dropped 2; count of bases not matched to a gene: 5. Germline V CDR1 and CDR2: SGHRS, YFSETQ. The CDR3 loop spans 14 amino acids. Here the CDR3 DNA reads TGCGCCAGCAACCCGGGGACAGGGCAAGAGACCCAGTACTTC. Encoded protein: CASNPGTGQETQYF.

With respect to this clone: Compared with germline, one end of the junction differs, possibly owing to a read error. This chain connects TRBV2 to TRBJ2-1; possibly TRBD1 or TRBD2 for D (5 bases each). Germline CDR1 is SNHLY and CDR2 is FYNNEI. The CDR3 totals 13 residues. CDR3 sequence: CASIEGIYDEQFF. For the CDR3, the DNA is TGTGCCAGCATCGAGGGGATCTACGATGAGCAGTTCTTC.

This clone was observed a few times. This chain links TRBV7-9 with TRBJ2-7; no definite D call. Trimming took 6 bases from V and 2 from J, leaving 14 bases between them. Germline V CDR1 and CDR2: SEHNR, FQNEAQ (reference sequence). CDR3 length: 14 amino acids. CDR3 bases: TGTGCCAGCAGTCAGGTCCCGAATACCTACGAGCAGTACTTC. It encodes CASSQVPNTYEQYF.

This clone was seen a handful of times. The V call is TRBV29-1, the J call TRBJ2-1, with D hard to call. V was cut by 7 bases and J by 2 bases, with 12 bases left in between. The CDR3 runs to 13 residues. Germline loops: CDR1 SQVTM, CDR2 ANQGSEA. DNA for the CDR3: TGCAGCGCCGAACCGGGCACCTACAATGAGCAGTTCTTC. Its translation is CSAEPGTYNEQFF.

The chain employs TRBV4-3 and TRBJ2-5, with unresolved D. This CDR3 is built from 13 residues. Germline CDR1 LGHNA, CDR2 YSLEER. V was clipped by 0 bases and J by 5 bases, with 7 bases between them. CDR3 nucleotide sequence: TGCGCCAGCAGCCAAGATCTACGGGAGACCCAGTACTTC. The encoded protein is CASSQDLRETQYF.

This clone was counted between two and nine times. The J gene is TRBJ2-1, the V gene TRBV29-1, with 13 bases lining up with TRBD2. Germline V gives CDR1 SQVTM, CDR2 ANQGSEA. The CDR3 consists of 16 residues. V trimming: 4 bases; J trimming: 6 bases; junction bases outside the gene matches: 9. For the CDR3, the DNA is TGCAGCGTTGCTGTGACTAGCGGGGGGTTTAGCAATGAGCAGTTCTTC. Protein sequence: CSVAVTSGGFSNEQFF.

The gene calls are TRBV30 and TRBJ1-5, with TRBD1 as a possible D gene (5 bases). CDR3 size: 13 residues. Germline V gene lookup returns CDR1 GTSNPN and CDR2 SVGIG (reference sequence). Between the trimmed V and J ends, which lost 0 bases and 4 bases, there was a span of 7 bases. The CDR3 loop is CAWSVRQNQPQHF. The CDR3 DNA sequence: TGTGCCTGGAGTGTTCGACAGAATCAGCCCCAGCATTTT.

The chain recombines TRBV7-2 with TRBJ2-7; perhaps TRBD2 as D (5 bases). This CDR3 contains 14 residues. Per germline, CDR1 SGHTA and CDR2 FQGNSA. Trimming shortened V by 1 base and J by 2 bases, and 9 bases separated the two germline ends. CDR3 protein: CASSLDLAPYEQYF. CDR3 nucleotides: TGTGCCAGCAGCTTAGATCTAGCCCCCTACGAGCAGTACTTC.

The rearrangement uses TRBV2 and TRBJ2-5, with 7 positions matching TRBD1. This CDR3 is 13 amino acids long. Germline CDR1 SNHLY, CDR2 FYNNEI. Germline trimming cut 6 bases from V and 5 bases from J; bases unmatched to any gene: 6. Here the CDR3 reads CASRTGAAETQYF. The CDR3 DNA is TGTGCCAGCAGAACAGGGGCAGCGGAGACCCAGTACTTC.

This clone was detected a few times. The chain recombines TRBV29-1 with TRBJ2-4; no firm D call. With 7 bases removed from V and 2 bases from J, the gap between germline ends came to 12 bases. This CDR3 has 13 residues. Germline CDR1 reads SQVTM; CDR2 reads ANQGSEA. CDR3 sequence: CSASGGTKNIQYF. CDR3 nucleotide sequence: TGCAGCGCCTCCGGTGGTACCAAAAACATTCAGTACTTC.

Here the CDR3 DNA reads TGCGCCAGCAGCCAAACTACTTCTGACAGGCCTTGGGATACGCAGTATTTT. This codes for CASSQTTSDRPWDTQYF. The V and J genes are TRBV4-1 and TRBJ2-3; perhaps TRBD1 as D (6 bases). The germline CDR1 and CDR2 sequences are MGHRA and YSYEKL. The V and J ends lost 2 bases and 6 bases respectively, with 21 bases between them. CDR3 size: 17 residues.

In its sample, this clone was seen a few times. V gene TRBV29-1 combines with J gene TRBJ2-3; TRBD2 is a possible D gene (8 bases). This CDR3 has 14 residues. The V gene lost 2 bases and the J gene lost 6 bases, with 15 bases spanning the gap. Per germline, CDR1 SQVTM and CDR2 ANQGSEA. CDR3 protein: CSVEPGGGGDTQYF. Here the CDR3 DNA reads TGCAGCGTTGAACCGGGAGGGGGCGGTGATACGCAGTATTTT.